This T cell receptor beta chain was recovered during a study of T cell responses to AZD1222 COVID-19 vaccine. Looking at the study overall: Second-dose schedules of about 4 or about 12 weeks were combined. The study, taken as a whole, reports: Spike was spanned by vaccine-associated CD4 TCRs, with dominance at 160-218 and 743-854. Among the donors, most were white British and more were female, and clonal diversity was possibly underestimated. Nearly half of unique spike-specific TCRs reportedly avoided B.1.351 and B.1.1.7 mutated regions.

TCRdb keeps only in-frame clones here, not all; method: immunoSEQ multiplex PCR. Here the sample spans 90,000 to 110,000 clones, 88% being singletons. On this clone itself: What it binds is not known.

Here the sequenced sample was peripheral blood, taken on day 0 of AZD1222 vaccination. This sequence was found in an adult in good health.

This chain's CDR3 is CASSVGQGGYGYTF. The CDR3 coding sequence is TGTGCCAGCAGTGTCGGACAGGGGGGCTATGGCTACACCTTC. The chain is built from TRBV2 and TRBJ1-2; TRBD1 matches 10 bases. Per germline, CDR1 SNHLY and CDR2 FYNNEI. The CDR3 has 14 amino acids. Losses at the gene ends were 4 bases for V and 4 bases for J; bases not matched to a gene: 3.